This T cell receptor (beta chain) was obtained from a study of identical twins. Healthy Caucasian donors formed the entire cohort. The CDR3 has 14 amino acids. Per germline, CDR1 SEHNR and CDR2 FQNEAQ (reference sequence). The J segment lost 2 bases and the V segment lost 7 bases, leaving 5 bases of the junction unmatched. Template switching introduced a universal primer site, and the cDNA bore unique molecular identifiers. Each CDR3 protein gets one entry after TCRdb re-called the 5' RACE reads with MiXCR. The sample yields approximately 700,000 distinct CDR3 sequences, 6.1% seen once. This clonotype has more than one count but fewer than ten.

The chain joins TRBV7-9 to TRBJ2-1, with TRBD2 identical over 7 bases. Sequencing was performed on naive T cells sorted from blood. The clonotype was recovered from a man aged 18 to 35 in good health. DNA for the CDR3: TGTGCCAGCAACCTAGCGGATACCTACAATGAGCAGTTCTTC. It specifies CASNLADTYNEQFF.